This TCR beta chain originates from a study of cytotoxic CD8 clonotypes in ibrutinib-treated CLL. Using immunoSEQ multiplex PCR, the repertoire was profiled, and TCRdb retains in-frame clones only, with some absent. This table has 35,000 to 55,000 clones, roughly two thirds appearing once. Germline CDR1 and CDR2: MDHEN and SYDVKM. V was shortened by 6 bases and J by 5 bases, with 14 bases between the two germline ends. The CDR3 is 15 amino acids. This chain joins TRBV28 and TRBJ1-6; a possible D gene is TRBD1 (5 bases). Sequencing used PBMCs, obtained after 12 months of ibrutinib treatment. The source of this sequence is a human donor with chronic lymphocytic leukemia. DNA of the CDR3: TGTGCCAGCAGGCGTCGGGGGAACAATAATTCACCCCTCCACTTT. Its translation: CASRRRGNNNSPLHF.